A selection of T cell receptor beta chains follows, all from one sample in a study of CD8 T cells in Susac syndrome. TCRdb passed the immunoSEQ multiplex PCR reads through MiXCR, listing each CDR3 protein once. The sample lists under 550,000 distinct CDR3 sequences, roughly 85% seen once, with around 0.12% in the top ten. Material: CD8+ T cells from PBMCs. The receptors shown here come from a human donor with multiple sclerosis. Each CDR3 is given without its conserved first and last residue. The D gene is left open where the match is weak.

V gene,J gene,D gene,CDR3 protein
TRBV2,TRBJ2-3,-,ASSDSDTQY
TRBV5-1,TRBJ2-2,TRBD1,ASSLPRQGKNTGELF
TRBV5-1,TRBJ1-5,TRBD1,ASTPPPDRGHYSNQPQH
TRBV4-1,TRBJ2-1,TRBD1,ASSGRGHNEQF
TRBV7-9,TRBJ2-2,-,ATKTEKGRAGELF
TRBV30,TRBJ1-1,-,AWSVIIGNTEAF
TRBV6-1,TRBJ2-2,-,ASSHMRGRTGELF
TRBV3-1,TRBJ2-7,TRBD2,ASSQGGLAGTYSYEQY
TRBV2,TRBJ2-1,TRBD1,ASSPGQEDNEQF
TRBV12-3/TRBV12-4,TRBJ1-1,-,ASSPGQPYRGEAF
TRBV2,TRBJ2-3,-,ASRATGFGTDTQY
TRBV20-1,TRBJ2-1,TRBD2,SAKLRETSYNEQF
TRBV6-1,TRBJ1-2,-,ASIWSNYGYT
TRBV27,TRBJ2-3,TRBD1,ASSQLDREDTDTQY
TRBV12-3/TRBV12-4,TRBJ2-2,TRBD2,ASSSNGRAPGELF
TRBV12-5,TRBJ2-3,-,ASGFAVGDEGRVSTDTQY
TRBV2,TRBJ2-1,TRBD2,ASSEFKREGYNEQF